This record covers a single T cell receptor (beta chain). Its antigen remains unidentified. This entry is derived from a study of graft-versus-host responses after intestinal transplantation. Whole-study findings and limits: Circulating GvH clones peaking coincided with falling HvG clones soon after transplant.

TCRdb's table, derived via immunoSEQ multiplex PCR, lists solely in-frame clones and lacks some. This table has approximately 85,000 clones, roughly 93% appearing once. This CDR3 spans 13 amino acids. Germline V gives CDR1 SGHDT, CDR2 YYEEEE. V lost 3 bases to trimming and J lost 11 bases, with 17 bases between them. Sequencing used unstimulated CD8+ T cells sorted from spleen or lymph node cells, obtained before transplant. This clonotype originated in a human donor who was the organ donor for an intestinal transplant. The J gene is TRBJ1-1, the V gene TRBV5-6, with D perhaps matching TRBD1 (6 bases). The CDR3 DNA sequence: TGTGCCAGCAGCTACCCGACTCAGGGGAGTGCTTTCTTT. Protein sequence: CASSYPTQGSAFF.